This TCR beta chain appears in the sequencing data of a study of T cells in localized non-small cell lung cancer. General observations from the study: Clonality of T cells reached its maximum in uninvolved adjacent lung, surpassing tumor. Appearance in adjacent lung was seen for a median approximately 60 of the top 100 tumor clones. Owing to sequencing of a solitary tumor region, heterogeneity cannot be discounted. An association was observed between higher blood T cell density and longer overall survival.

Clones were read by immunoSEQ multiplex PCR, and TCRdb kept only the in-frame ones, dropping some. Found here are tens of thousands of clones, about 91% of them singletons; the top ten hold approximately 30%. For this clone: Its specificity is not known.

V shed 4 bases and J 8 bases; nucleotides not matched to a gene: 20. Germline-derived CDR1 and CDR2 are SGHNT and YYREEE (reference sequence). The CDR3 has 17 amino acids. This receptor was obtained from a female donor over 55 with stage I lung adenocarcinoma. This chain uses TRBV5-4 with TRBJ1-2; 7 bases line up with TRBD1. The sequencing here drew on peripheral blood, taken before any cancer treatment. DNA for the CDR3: TGTGCCAGCAGCAGCCGGCTGGGACAGACGGAAAGTGGCGGCTACACCTTC. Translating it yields CASSSRLGQTESGGYTF.